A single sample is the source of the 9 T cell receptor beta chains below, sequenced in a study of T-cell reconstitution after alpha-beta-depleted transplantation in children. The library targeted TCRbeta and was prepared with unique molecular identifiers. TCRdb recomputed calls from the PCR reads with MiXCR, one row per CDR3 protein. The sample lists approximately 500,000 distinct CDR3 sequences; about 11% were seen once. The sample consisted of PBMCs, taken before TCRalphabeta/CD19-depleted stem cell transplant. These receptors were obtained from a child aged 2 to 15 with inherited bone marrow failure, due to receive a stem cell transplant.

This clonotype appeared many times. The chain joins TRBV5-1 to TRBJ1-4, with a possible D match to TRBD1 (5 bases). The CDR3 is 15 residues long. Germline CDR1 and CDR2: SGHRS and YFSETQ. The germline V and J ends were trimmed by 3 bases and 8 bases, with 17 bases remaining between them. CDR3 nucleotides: TGCGCCAGCAGCTCGGCCGGGGCTTTGGGGGAAAAACTGTTTTTT. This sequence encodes CASSSAGALGEKLFF. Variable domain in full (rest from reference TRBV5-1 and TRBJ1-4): KAGVTQTPRYLIKTRGQQVTLSCSPISGHRSVSWYQQTPGQGLQFLFEYFSETQRNKGNFPGRFSGRQFSNSRSEMNVSTLELGDSALYLCASSSAGALGEKLFFGSGTQLSVL.

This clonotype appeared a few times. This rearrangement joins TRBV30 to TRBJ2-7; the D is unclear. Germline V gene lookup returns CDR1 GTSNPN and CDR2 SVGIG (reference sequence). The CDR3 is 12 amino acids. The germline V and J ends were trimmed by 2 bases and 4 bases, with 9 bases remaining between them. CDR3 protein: CAWSPVGYEQYF. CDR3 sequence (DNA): TGTGCCTGGAGTCCGGTGGGTTACGAGCAGTACTTC.

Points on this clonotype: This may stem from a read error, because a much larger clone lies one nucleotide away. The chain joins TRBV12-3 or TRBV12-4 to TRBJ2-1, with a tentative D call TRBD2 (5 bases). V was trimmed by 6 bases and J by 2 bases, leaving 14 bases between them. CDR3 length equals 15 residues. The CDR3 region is CASSLGVVTYNEQFF. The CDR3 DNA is TGTGCCAGCAGCCTGGGAGTTGTAACCTACAATGAGCAGTTCTTC.

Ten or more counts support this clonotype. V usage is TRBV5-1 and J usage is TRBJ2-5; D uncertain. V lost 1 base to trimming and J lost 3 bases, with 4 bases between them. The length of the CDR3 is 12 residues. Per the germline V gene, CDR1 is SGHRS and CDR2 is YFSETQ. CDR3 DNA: TGCGCCAGCAGCTTGCCGGAAGAGACCCAGTACTTC. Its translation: CASSLPEETQYF.

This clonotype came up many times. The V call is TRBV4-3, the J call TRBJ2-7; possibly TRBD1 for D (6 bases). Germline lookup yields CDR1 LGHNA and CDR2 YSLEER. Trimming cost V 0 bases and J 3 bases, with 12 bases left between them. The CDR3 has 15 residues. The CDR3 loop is CASSQDRTVYYEQYF. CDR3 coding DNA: TGCGCCAGCAGCCAAGATAGGACAGTGTACTACGAGCAGTACTTC.

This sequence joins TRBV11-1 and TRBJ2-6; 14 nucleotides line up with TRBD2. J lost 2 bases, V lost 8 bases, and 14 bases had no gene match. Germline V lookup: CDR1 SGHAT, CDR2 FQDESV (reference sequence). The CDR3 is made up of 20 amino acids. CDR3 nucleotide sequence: TGTGCCAGCGGTTCGACTAGCGGGAGGGGACGATCACCTGGGGCCAACGTCCTGACTTTC. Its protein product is CASGSTSGRGRSPGANVLTF. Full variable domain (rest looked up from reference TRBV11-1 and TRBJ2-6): EAEVAQSPRYKITEKSQAVAFWCDPISGHATLYWYRQILGQGPELLVQFQDESVVDDSQLPKDRFSAERLKGVDSTLKIQPAELGDSAMYLCASGSTSGRGRSPGANVLTFGAGSRLTVL.

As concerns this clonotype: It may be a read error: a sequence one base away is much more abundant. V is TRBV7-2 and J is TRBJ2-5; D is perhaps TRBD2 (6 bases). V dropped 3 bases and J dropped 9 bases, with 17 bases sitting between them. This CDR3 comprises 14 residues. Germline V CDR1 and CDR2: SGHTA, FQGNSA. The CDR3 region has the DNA TGTGCCAGCAGCTTTCCCACTGGACGGGAGTCCCAGTACTTC. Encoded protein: CASSFPTGRESQYF.

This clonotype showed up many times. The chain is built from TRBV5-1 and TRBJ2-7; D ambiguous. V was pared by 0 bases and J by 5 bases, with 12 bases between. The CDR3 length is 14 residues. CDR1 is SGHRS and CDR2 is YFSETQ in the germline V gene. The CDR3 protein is CASSLGVPTDEQYF. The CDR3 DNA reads TGCGCCAGCAGCTTGGGAGTCCCCACGGACGAGCAGTACTTC.

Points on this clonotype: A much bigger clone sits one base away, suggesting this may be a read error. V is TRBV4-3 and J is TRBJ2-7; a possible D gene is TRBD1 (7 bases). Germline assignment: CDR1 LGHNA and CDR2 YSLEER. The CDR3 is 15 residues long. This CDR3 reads CATSQARDREDEQYF. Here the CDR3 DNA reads TGCGCCACCAGCCAAGCCCGAGACAGGGAGGACGAGCAGTACTTC.